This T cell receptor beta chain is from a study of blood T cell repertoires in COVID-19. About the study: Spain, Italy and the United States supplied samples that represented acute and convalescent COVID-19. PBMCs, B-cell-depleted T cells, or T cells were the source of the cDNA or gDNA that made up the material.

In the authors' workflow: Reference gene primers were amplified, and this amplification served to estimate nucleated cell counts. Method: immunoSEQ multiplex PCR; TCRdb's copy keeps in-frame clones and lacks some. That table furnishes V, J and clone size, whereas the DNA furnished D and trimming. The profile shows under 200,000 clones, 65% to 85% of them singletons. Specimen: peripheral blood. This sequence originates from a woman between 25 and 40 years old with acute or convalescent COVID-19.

CDR3 amino acids: CASSSLGLAGNSYEQYF. The CDR3 DNA reads as TGTGCCAGCAGTTCACTGGGACTAGCGGGAAACTCCTACGAGCAGTACTTC. The chain joins TRBV28 to TRBJ2-7, with 13 nucleotides matching TRBD2. After removal of 4 bases from V and 0 bases from J, the junction contained 6 bases not matched to a gene. This CDR3 region has 17 residues. Per germline, CDR1 MDHEN and CDR2 SYDVKM.